This T cell receptor (beta chain) was obtained from a study of T cell changes during pregnancy in multiple sclerosis (dated by TCRdb to about 2019). For context, the study as a whole: The study looked at changes in the T cell repertoire across pregnancy in women with multiple sclerosis.

The library was produced with the immunoSEQ multiplex PCR assay. Not all clones reach the TCRdb copy of this immuneACCESS table, which keeps in-frame sequences only. Checked studies attribute under half of the gap to unresolved V genes and leave the rest unexplained. Across this sample there are tens of thousands of clones, with 85% to 90% seen only once. The ten biggest clones cover approximately 8% of the sample. Details on this clone: There is no known antigen for this receptor. Base quality data are lacking; no much larger clone is found one base away.

Trimming takes 7 bases off V and 1 base off J; junction bases not matched to a gene: 4. There are 13 amino acids in the CDR3, from cysteine to phenylalanine inclusive. Only the CDR3 DNA is retained, 39 bases long and in frame from the first base. CDR1 PRHDT and CDR2 FYEKMQ were looked up in the germline V gene (reference sequence). The sample consisted of CD8+ T cells from peripheral blood mononuclear cells, taken in the second trimester of pregnancy. The sequence links TRBV13 to TRBJ2-7; 7 junctional bases match TRBD1. This TCR came from a female donor with multiple sclerosis, enrolled in a pregnancy study. This receptor has the CDR3 CASNQGQSYEQYF. The DNA is as follows: TGTGCCAGCAACCAGGGACAGTCCTACGAGCAGTACTTC.